The 24 T cell receptor beta chains below all came from one sample that was sequenced in a study of T cell responses to AZD1222 COVID-19 vaccine. Produced via immunoSEQ multiplex PCR; TCRdb's table is partial and in-frame only. The sample lists tens of thousands of clones, 88% seen once, with about an eighth in the top ten. This sample comprised peripheral blood, obtained 28 days after the second AZD1222 dose. These receptors were taken from an adult who received the AZD1222 COVID-19 vaccine.

The chain combines TRBV19 with TRBJ1-4, with D uncertain. The V gene's germline CDR1 is LNHDA and CDR2 SQIVND (reference sequence). CDR3 length: 13 amino acids. The V and J ends lost 2 bases and 4 bases respectively, with 5 bases between them. The CDR3 nucleotides are TGTGCCAGTAGTATAACCTATAATGAAAAACTGTTTTTT. Its translation is CASSITYNEKLFF.

The chain combines TRBV9 with TRBJ1-5, with 9 bases lining up with TRBD1. The germline gives CDR1 SGDLS, CDR2 YYNGEE. Germline trimming cut 4 bases from V and 7 bases from J; bases unmatched to any gene: 6. The CDR3 has 14 amino acids. The CDR3 DNA sequence: TGTGCCAGCAGCCCCGGACAGGGGAGCCAGCCCCAGCATTTT. Amino acid sequence: CASSPGQGSQPQHF.

The CDR3 reads CASSRQNPTGELFF. CDR3 bases: TGCGCCAGCAGCCGCCAAAATCCCACCGGGGAGCTGTTTTTT. The gene calls are TRBV5-1 and TRBJ2-2; D unresolved. Germline assignment: CDR1 SGHRS and CDR2 YFSETQ. V dropped 4 bases and J dropped 4 bases, with 11 bases sitting between them. This CDR3 has 14 amino acids.

The chain uses TRBV11-3 and TRBJ2-7, with D tentatively TRBD2 (5 bases). Germline-derived CDR1 and CDR2 are SGHNT and YENEEA. Trimming took 1 base from V and 5 from J, leaving 9 bases between them. This CDR3 has 13 amino acids. The CDR3 bases are TGTGCCAGCAGCTTAGGGTTGGGAGACGAGCAGTACTTC. As protein: CASSLGLGDEQYF.

V and J are TRBV10-2 and TRBJ1-1, with D perhaps matching TRBD1 (5 bases). CDR3 length equals 17 residues. V lost 3 bases, J lost 6 bases, and 23 bases lay in between. Germline V lookup: CDR1 WSHSY, CDR2 SAAADI. DNA of the CDR3: TGCGCCAGCAGTGATCCGGGGCCTGCTCTGAACGCCGCTGAAGCTTTCTTT. Its protein product is CASSDPGPALNAAEAFF.

The V gene is TRBV5-8, the J gene TRBJ2-7; 7 bases agree with TRBD1. Germline values: CDR1 SGHTS, CDR2 YDEGEE. V dropped 4 bases and J dropped 3; count of bases not matched to a gene: 7. The CDR3 runs to 14 residues. CDR3 sequence reads: CASSPTGLSYEQYF. For the CDR3, the DNA is TGTGCCAGCAGCCCGACAGGGTTGAGCTACGAGCAGTACTTC.

The chain is built from TRBV10-2 and TRBJ2-7; D is uncertain. V was pared by 10 bases and J by 3 bases, with 13 bases between. CDR1 WSHSY and CDR2 SAAADI come from the germline V gene. The CDR3 has 12 amino acids. The CDR3 DNA sequence: TGCGCCACCCAGAGTGGCCGCTACGAGCAGTACTTC. Its translation is CATQSGRYEQYF.

Only a few counts were recorded for this clone. This chain connects TRBV29-1 to TRBJ1-5; maybe TRBD1 (5 bases). CDR3 length: 13 residues. Germline V gene sequence: CDR1 SQVTM, CDR2 ANQGSEA. Trimming cost V 3 bases and J 6 bases, with 12 bases left between them. The CDR3 DNA follows: TGCAGCGTTGAGGGGACGGCAGGTCAGCCCCAGCATTTT. Its protein is CSVEGTAGQPQHF.

The chain is built from TRBV2 and TRBJ1-5; D is uncertain. This CDR3 comprises 13 residues. Germline V lookup: CDR1 SNHLY, CDR2 FYNNEI. With 8 bases removed from V and 0 bases from J, the gap between germline ends came to 8 bases. As DNA, the CDR3 is TGTGCCAGCGTGACGGATAGCAATCAGCCCCAGCATTTT. Translated: CASVTDSNQPQHF.

The V gene is TRBV6-1, the J gene TRBJ1-2; perhaps TRBD1 as D (5 bases). Looked up from germline, CDR1 is MNHNS and CDR2 is SASEGT. The V and J ends lost 2 bases and 8 bases respectively, with 18 bases between them. CDR3 length: 15 residues. In nucleotides, the CDR3 is TGTGCCAGCAGTGAATCCCCTCCCAGGGTGTCAGGCTACACCTTC. It is translated as CASSESPPRVSGYTF.

This rearrangement joins TRBV29-1 to TRBJ1-1, with a possible D match to TRBD1 (5 bases). Trimming took 7 bases from V and 6 from J, leaving 12 bases between them. This CDR3 spans 11 amino acids. Germline V lookup: CDR1 SQVTM, CDR2 ANQGSEA. The CDR3 protein is CSAGTRAEAFF. CDR3 in DNA: TGCAGCGCCGGGACGAGAGCTGAAGCTTTCTTT. The variable domain in full, completed from reference TRBV29-1 and TRBJ1-1, reads SAVISQKPSRDICQRGTSLTIQCQVDSQVTMMFWYRQQPGQSLTLIATANQGSEATYESGFVIDKFPISRPNLTFSTLTVSNMSPEDSSIYLCSAGTRAEAFFGQGTRLTVV.

This chain connects TRBV7-8 to TRBJ2-4; D possibly corresponds to TRBD2 (6 bases). Trimming removed 1 base at V and 0 bases at J, with 13 bases between. The length of the CDR3 is 17 residues. Germline lookup yields CDR1 SGHVS and CDR2 FQNEAQ. The DNA of the CDR3 is TGTGCCAGCAGCTTAGAGCGGGCAGGGCTAGCCAAAAACATTCAGTACTTC. This codes for CASSLERAGLAKNIQYF.

The rearrangement links TRBV9 to TRBJ2-7; D remains ambiguous. The V and J ends lost 0 bases and 5 bases respectively, with 12 bases between them. CDR3 length equals 14 residues. Per germline, CDR1 SGDLS and CDR2 YYNGEE. Here the CDR3 reads CASSVDTRWDEQYF. The CDR3 nucleotides are TGTGCCAGCAGCGTAGACACCAGGTGGGACGAGCAGTACTTC. The complete variable domain, with remaining parts taken from reference TRBV9 and TRBJ2-7, reads DSGVTQTPKHLITATGQRVTLRCSPRSGDLSVYWYQQSLDQGLQFLIQYYNGEERAKGNILERFSAQQFPDLHSELNLSSLELGDSALYFCASSVDTRWDEQYFGPGTRLTVT.

The chain employs TRBV25-1 and TRBJ2-5; D possibly corresponds to TRBD2 (6 bases). CDR1 and CDR2 from the germline V gene are MGHDK and SYGVNS. Between the trimmed V and J ends, which lost 1 base and 3 bases, there was a span of 12 bases. The CDR3 contains 15 residues. The CDR3 here is CASSEFGGLEETQYF. The CDR3 bases are TGTGCCAGCAGTGAATTCGGGGGACTTGAAGAGACCCAGTACTTC.

J is TRBJ1-5 and V is TRBV2, with D unresolved. The germline gives CDR1 SNHLY, CDR2 FYNNEI. V dropped 6 bases and J dropped 2 bases, with 5 bases sitting between them. This CDR3 has 12 amino acids. The CDR3 DNA is TGTGCCAGCAGCCCCGGCAATCAGCCCCAGCATTTT. The encoded protein is CASSPGNQPQHF. Using reference TRBV2 and TRBJ1-5 for the parts outside the CDR3, the full variable domain is EPEVTQTPSHQVTQMGQEVILRCVPISNHLYFYWYRQILGQKVEFLVSFYNNEISEKSEIFDDQFSVERPDGSNFTLKIRSTKLEDSAMYFCASSPGNQPQHFGDGTRLSIL.

The chain combines TRBV7-9 with TRBJ2-7, with D perhaps given as TRBD1 or TRBD2 (6 bases each). The CDR3 sequence is 13 residues long. V dropped 7 bases and J dropped 3 bases, with 13 bases sitting between them. Germline values: CDR1 SEHNR, CDR2 FQNEAQ (reference sequence). The CDR3 DNA reads TGTGCCAGCATCATAGGGGGGAGCTACGAGCAGTACTTC. This encodes CASIIGGSYEQYF.

This clone was counted a few times. This chain links TRBV27 with TRBJ1-6, with D uncertain. The CDR3 spans 13 residues. Per the germline V gene, CDR1 is MNHEY and CDR2 is SMNVEV (reference sequence). Trimming removed 1 base at V and 8 bases at J, with 6 bases between. The CDR3 region is CASSLWADSPLHF. As DNA, the CDR3 is TGTGCCAGCAGTTTATGGGCAGATTCACCCCTCCACTTT.

The genes are TRBV7-9 and TRBJ2-3; the D gene is possibly TRBD2 (6 bases). There are 14 residues in the CDR3. Trimming shortened V by 4 bases and J by 2 bases, and 10 bases separated the two germline ends. The V gene's germline CDR1 is SEHNR and CDR2 FQNEAQ (reference sequence). As DNA, the CDR3 is TGTGCCAGCAGCTCGGGACTCTACACAGATACGCAGTATTTT. It is translated as CASSSGLYTDTQYF.

The rearrangement joins TRBV30 to TRBJ1-5; no firm D call. Germline CDR1 and CDR2: GTSNPN and SVGIG (reference sequence). The CDR3 extends over 14 amino acids. The ends were cut back, 2 bases at V and 0 bases at J, with 8 bases in the middle. The CDR3 coding sequence is TGTGCCTGGAGTCGAACTAATAGCAATCAGCCCCAGCATTTT. This sequence encodes CAWSRTNSNQPQHF.

The J gene is TRBJ2-7, the V gene TRBV11-2, with unresolved D. CDR3 length equals 12 residues. The V end lost 0 bases, the J end lost 8 bases, and 8 bases lay between the germline ends. Germline V gives CDR1 SGHAT, CDR2 FQNNGV. The DNA for the CDR3 is TGTGCCAGCAGCTTAGATAGGACCCAGCAGTACTTC. Protein: CASSLDRTQQYF.

The chain combines TRBV3-1 (or the pseudogene TRBV3-2) with TRBJ2-3; 8 bases match TRBD2. Trimming at V came to 1 base and at J to 6 bases, leaving 18 bases not matched to a gene. Germline assignment: CDR1 LGHDT and CDR2 YNNKEL (reference sequence). The CDR3 spans 19 residues. The CDR3 loop is CASSQASGSHNRRSDTQYF. CDR3 nucleotides: TGTGCCAGCAGCCAAGCAAGCGGGAGTCACAATAGAAGATCGGATACGCAGTATTTT.

This clone was counted between two and nine times. This rearrangement joins TRBV25-1 to TRBJ1-2; TRBD1 might be the D (5 bases). Germline CDR1 reads MGHDK; CDR2 reads SYGVNS. The CDR3 extends over 14 amino acids. The ends were cut back, 0 bases at V and 2 bases at J, with 7 bases in the middle. The CDR3 sequence is CASSEYGGNYGYTF. The CDR3 nucleotides read TGTGCCAGCAGTGAATACGGGGGGAACTATGGCTACACCTTC.

The V call is TRBV7-2, the J call TRBJ1-1; 10 nucleotides match TRBD1. This CDR3 spans 16 amino acids. V shed 5 bases and J 3 bases; nucleotides not matched to a gene: 9. CDR1 is SGHTA, CDR2 FQGNSA, per germline. CDR3 sequence: CASSLNDRGHHTEAFF. CDR3 bases: TGTGCCAGCAGCCTCAATGACAGGGGGCATCACACTGAAGCTTTCTTT.

The chain combines TRBV3-1 (or the pseudogene TRBV3-2) with TRBJ1-1; D might be TRBD1 (5 bases). V lost 4 bases, J lost 1 base, and 10 bases lay in between. The V gene's germline CDR1 is LGHDT and CDR2 YNNKEL (reference sequence). The CDR3 length is 14 residues. CDR3 in DNA: TGTGCCAGCAGCCTAACGGACAAGAACACTGAAGCTTTCTTT. Amino acids: CASSLTDKNTEAFF.